Below, one T cell receptor beta chain is given with its context. Mismatch with germline at one junction end may stem from a read error. Sequenced by immunoSEQ multiplex PCR; TCRdb stores in-frame clones only, minus some. The repertoire holds about 110,000 clones, with 65% to 85% as singletons. The data were obtained in a study of T cell responses to AZD1222 COVID-19 vaccine. Sequences were derived from peripheral blood, sampled on day 0 of AZD1222 vaccination. The receptor comes from an adult in good health.

The DNA of the CDR3 is TGTGCTAGCAGCTTGGGGGGCAGGTCGCTGGATGAGCAGTTCTTC. As protein: CASSLGGRSLDEQFF. The chain joins TRBV7-7 to TRBJ2-1, with D perhaps given as TRBD1 or TRBD2 (6 bases each). CDR1 and CDR2 (germline): SSHAT, FNYEAQ (reference sequence). This CDR3 is built from 15 residues.